This TCR beta chain is drawn from a study of identifying expanded T cells in peripheral blood (dated by TCRdb to the late 2010s). General notes on the study: Separate aliquots of the same genomic DNA pool were sequenced to produce technical replicates, and four replicates were compared in pairs.

The immunoSEQ Assay, which uses bias-controlled multiplex PCR amplification of genomic DNA, was used to profile TCRbeta CDR3 regions. The authors processed their data as follows. To quantify the absolute abundance of each unique TCRbeta CDR3 region, the sequences were collapsed and filtered. Differential abundance was assessed using a binomial (Fisher-equivalent) model and a beta-binomial model in which time-dependent variance fitted from healthy donors was added. Clones with fewer than 5 combined templates were excluded, and clones with Benjamini-Hochberg FDR below 0.01 were called differentially abundant. Using the form v = (b*log(k)+a)^2, the beta-binomial variance was modeled as a function of the total template count across the two samples. TCRdb holds this immuneACCESS table with in-frame rearrangements only. Some clones are missing; in checked studies, unresolved V genes explain under half, and the rest has no known cause. V and J calls and clone size are given by that table; D and trimming were obtained from the DNA. The sample has about 85,000 clones on record, about 91% of them singletons. Of the sample, about 3% falls within the top ten clones.

V loses 1 base of germline sequence and J loses 6 bases, and the interval between the two ends is 10 bases. The CDR3 holds 14 amino acids from the cysteine to the phenylalanine. The only DNA kept is the CDR3, 42 bases in frame from the first base. Reading the germline V gene gives CDR1 SGHTA and CDR2 FQGNSA. Broader findings and caveats from the paper: For all healthy donors, the variance in clone template counts between two-week samples rose significantly as total template count increased. The beta-binomial model significantly reduced the number of clones called differentially abundant and the false-positive rate across all healthy-donor time intervals. It was expected by the authors that biological variance in healthy repertoires might increase further over much longer intervals, such as months to years. About 1.1 differentially abundant clones were flagged by the binomial model between technical replicates, whereas about 15 and 19 were flagged over roughly two weeks and four weeks, respectively.

No immune events such as infections were documented for the healthy donors during the collection period. Blood repertoires from healthy donors were used as a training cohort for calibrating time-dependent variance in a beta-binomial model of differential abundance of T-cell clones. There were roughly 10 healthy donors in the training cohort, of whom 3 were female and 7 were male. The donors were between about 25 and 65 years old, with an average age of roughly 40 years. Whole blood was collected from each healthy donor at three time points spaced two weeks apart and obtained from a commercial supplier. For immunosequencing, genomic DNA was extracted from unsorted whole blood. In regard to this clone: Its antigen is currently not known. One base away there is no much larger clone; base qualities are not given.

Recombination connected TRBV7-2 to TRBJ1-5, with no reliable assignment of the D segment. What was sequenced was blood. The source is a person between 18 and 69 years old in good health. The CDR3 is CASSLGGFPQPQHF. The sequenced DNA: TGTGCCAGCAGCTTAGGGGGATTCCCTCAGCCCCAGCATTTT.